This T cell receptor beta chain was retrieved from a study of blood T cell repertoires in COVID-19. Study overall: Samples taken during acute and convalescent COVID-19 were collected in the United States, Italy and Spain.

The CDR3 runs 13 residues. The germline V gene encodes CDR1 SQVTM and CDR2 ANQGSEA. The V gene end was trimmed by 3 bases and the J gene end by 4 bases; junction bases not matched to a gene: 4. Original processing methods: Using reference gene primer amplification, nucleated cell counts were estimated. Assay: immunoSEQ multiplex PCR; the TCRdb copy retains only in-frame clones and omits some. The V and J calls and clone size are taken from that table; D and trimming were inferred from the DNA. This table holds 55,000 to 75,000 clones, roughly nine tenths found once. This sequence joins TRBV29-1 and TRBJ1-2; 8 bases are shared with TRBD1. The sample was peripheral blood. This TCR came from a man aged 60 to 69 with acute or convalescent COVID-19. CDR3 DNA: TGCAGCGTTGACCGGGACAGGAGCTATGGCTACACCTTC. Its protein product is CSVDRDRSYGYTF.